This is a list of T cell receptor beta chains from one sample in a study of a mutant IDH1 vaccine in newly diagnosed glioma. Sequencing was performed with immunoSEQ multiplex PCR; in TCRdb, only in-frame clones are kept and a portion is missing. The sample gives some 19,000 clones, approximately 85% of which show up once; 5.4% is in the top ten. The input for sequencing was PBMCs, taken from a glioma patient treated with radiotherapy, temozolomide or both. Receptor source: a man in his forties with glioma. The CDR3 runs from the conserved cysteine through the conserved F or W. Each record gives: D gene, J gene, V gene, clone size, CDR3 DNA, CDR3 protein. A D gene is named only where the DNA matches it firmly. Clone size appears in some rows only: once, few, many, or a class for an expanded clone.

TRBD1 TRBJ2-7 TRBV10-3 NA TGTGCCATCAGTGCCCCCGGACAGGCAGCCTACGAGCAGTACTTC CAISAPGQAAYEQYF
TRBD1 TRBJ2-5 TRBV2 NA TGTGCCAGCACCCGGGACAGCTTTCAAGAGACCCAGTACTTC CASTRDSFQETQYF
TRBD1 TRBJ2-3 TRBV19 NA TGTGCCAGTAGTATTTGGACAGGGGTTCATACGCAGTATTTT CASSIWTGVHTQYF
NA TRBJ2-5 TRBV15 NA TGTGCCACCAGCAGAGACCTGACAGGAAGGGAGACCCAGTACTTC CATSRDLTGRETQYF
NA TRBJ2-3 TRBV4-1 few TGCGCCAGCAGCCAAGGGACAGGCACAGATACGCAGTATTTT CASSQGTGTDTQYF
TRBD1 TRBJ2-7 TRBV5-5 once TGTGCCAGCAGTCAAACAGGGGGTACCTACGAGCAGTACTTC CASSQTGGTYEQYF
NA TRBJ1-5 TRBV29-1 NA TGCAGCGTTGGGGGGACTTATAATCAGCCCCAGCATTTT CSVGGTYNQPQHF
NA TRBJ1-5 TRBV7-9 NA TGTGCCAGCAGCCCCCGGCCCAGCAATCAGCCCCAGCATTTT CASSPRPSNQPQHF
NA TRBJ2-1 TRBV6-1 NA TGTGCCAGCAGTGGTTCGGACTCGTCATCCAATGAGCAGTTCTTC CASSGSDSSSNEQFF
NA TRBJ2-4 TRBV6-5 NA TGTGCCAGCAGTTACGGACGGGTAGCCAAAAACATTCAGTACTTC CASSYGRVAKNIQYF
NA TRBJ1-1 TRBV7-8 NA TGTGCCAGCAGCACACGACAGAGGATGGAAGCTTTCTTT CASSTRQRMEAFF
TRBD2 TRBJ2-7 TRBV18 NA TGTGCCAGCTCACCCCTACCTTCAGGGCCGGGGGGATCCTACGAGCAGTACTTC CASSPLPSGPGGSYEQYF
NA TRBJ1-1 TRBV29-1 NA TGCAGCGTTGAAGATAGGTCGGGGCCCGAAGGCACTGAAGCTTTCTTT CSVEDRSGPEGTEAFF
NA TRBJ1-2 TRBV6-5 NA TGTGCCAGCAAACGACAGGCCTCCTATGGCTACACCTTC CASKRQASYGYTF
NA TRBJ2-3 TRBV5-6 NA TGTGCCAGCAGCTTGTTGGGGGGCCGGGGCACAGATACGCAGTATTTT CASSLLGGRGTDTQYF